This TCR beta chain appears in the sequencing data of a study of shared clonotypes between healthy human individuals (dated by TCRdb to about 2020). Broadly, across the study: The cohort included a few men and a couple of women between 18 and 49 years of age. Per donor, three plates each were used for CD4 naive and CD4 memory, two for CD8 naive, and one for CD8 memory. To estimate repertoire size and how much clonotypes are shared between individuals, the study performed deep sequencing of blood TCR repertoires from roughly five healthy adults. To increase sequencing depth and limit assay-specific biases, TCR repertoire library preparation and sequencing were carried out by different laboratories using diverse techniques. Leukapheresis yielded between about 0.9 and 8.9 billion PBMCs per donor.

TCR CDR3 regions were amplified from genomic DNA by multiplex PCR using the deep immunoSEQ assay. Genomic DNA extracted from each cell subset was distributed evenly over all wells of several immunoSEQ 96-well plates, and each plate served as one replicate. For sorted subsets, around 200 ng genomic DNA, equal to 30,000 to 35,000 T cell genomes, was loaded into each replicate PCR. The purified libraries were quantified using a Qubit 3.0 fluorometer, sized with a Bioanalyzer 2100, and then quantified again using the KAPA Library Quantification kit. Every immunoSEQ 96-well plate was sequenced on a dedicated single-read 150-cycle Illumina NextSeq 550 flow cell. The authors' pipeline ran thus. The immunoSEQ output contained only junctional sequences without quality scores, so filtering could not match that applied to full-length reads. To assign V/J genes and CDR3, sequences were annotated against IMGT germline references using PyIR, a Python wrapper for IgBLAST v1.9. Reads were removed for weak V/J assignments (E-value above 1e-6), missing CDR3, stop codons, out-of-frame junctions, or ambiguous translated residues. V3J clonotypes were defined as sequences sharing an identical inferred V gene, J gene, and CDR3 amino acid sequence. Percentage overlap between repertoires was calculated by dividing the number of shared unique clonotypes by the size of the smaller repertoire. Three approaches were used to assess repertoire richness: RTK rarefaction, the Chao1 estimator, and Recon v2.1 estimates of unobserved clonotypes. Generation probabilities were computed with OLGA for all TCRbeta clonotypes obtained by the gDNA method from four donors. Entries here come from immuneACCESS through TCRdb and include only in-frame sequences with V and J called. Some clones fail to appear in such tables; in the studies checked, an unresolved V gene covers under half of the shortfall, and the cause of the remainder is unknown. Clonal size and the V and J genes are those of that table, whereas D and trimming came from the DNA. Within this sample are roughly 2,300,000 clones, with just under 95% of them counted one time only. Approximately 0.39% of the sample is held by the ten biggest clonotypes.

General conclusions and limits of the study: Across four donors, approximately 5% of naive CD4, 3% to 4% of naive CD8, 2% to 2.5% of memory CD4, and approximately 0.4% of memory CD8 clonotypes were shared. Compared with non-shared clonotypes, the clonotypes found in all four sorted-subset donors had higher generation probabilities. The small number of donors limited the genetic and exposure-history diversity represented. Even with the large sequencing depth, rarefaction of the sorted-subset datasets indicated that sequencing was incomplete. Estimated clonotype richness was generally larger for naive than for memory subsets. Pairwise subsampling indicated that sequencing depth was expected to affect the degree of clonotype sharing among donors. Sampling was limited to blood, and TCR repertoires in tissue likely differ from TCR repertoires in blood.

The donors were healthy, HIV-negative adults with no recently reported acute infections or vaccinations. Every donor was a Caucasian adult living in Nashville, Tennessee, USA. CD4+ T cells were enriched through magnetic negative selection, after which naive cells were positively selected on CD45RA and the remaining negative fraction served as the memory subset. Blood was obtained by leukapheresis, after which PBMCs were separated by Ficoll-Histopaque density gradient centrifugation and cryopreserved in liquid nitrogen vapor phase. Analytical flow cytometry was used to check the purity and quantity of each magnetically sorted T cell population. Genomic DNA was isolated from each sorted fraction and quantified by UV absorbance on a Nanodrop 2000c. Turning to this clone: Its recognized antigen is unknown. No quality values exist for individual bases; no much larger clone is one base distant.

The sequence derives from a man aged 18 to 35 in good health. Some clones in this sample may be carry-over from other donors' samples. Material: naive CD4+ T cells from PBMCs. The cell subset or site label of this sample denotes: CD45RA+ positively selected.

The nucleotide sequence reads as follows: TGCAGCGTCCAACAAGTGGTAAGGGGTGAAGCTTTCTTT. Its protein reads: CSVQQVVRGEAFF. The sequence links TRBV29-1 to TRBJ1-1; TRBD1 is perhaps the D gene, given 5 matching bases. From the germline V gene, CDR1 is SQVTM and CDR2 is ANQGSEA. The CDR3 has 13 amino acids, counting the end cysteine and phenylalanine. Kept here is only the CDR3 DNA, which spans 39 bases and is read in frame from base 1. V is clipped by 6 bases and J by 7 bases, and the sequence between their germline boundaries is 18 bases long.